These T cell receptor beta chains were read from a single sample in a study of cytomegalovirus exposure and HLA in healthy donors. The table came from immunoSEQ multiplex PCR; TCRdb's copy has only in-frame clones and leaves some out. The sample carries about 160,000 clones, roughly 87% recorded once. Sequencing was carried out using PBMCs. The receptors shown here come from a girl aged 10 to 17 in good health and CMV-seropositive. Each CDR3 is given with its conserved first and last residue. The D gene is left open where the match is weak. Clone size appears in some rows only: once, few, many, or a class for an expanded clone.

V: TRBV7-8
J: TRBJ1-4
D: .
size: .
DNA: TGTGCCAGCAGCTTCACAGCCGAAACAACTAATGAAAAACTGTTTTTT
CDR3: CASSFTAETTNEKLFF

V: TRBV9
J: TRBJ2-7
D: TRBD2
size: .
DNA: TGTGCCAGCAGCGTAGGGGCAGGACTAGCGGGACTCGAGCAGTACTTC
CDR3: CASSVGAGLAGLEQYF

V: TRBV27
J: TRBJ2-7
D: .
size: .
DNA: TGTGCCAGCAGTTTAGAAGGAGCCTACTACGAGCAGTACTTC
CDR3: CASSLEGAYYEQYF

V: TRBV6-5
J: TRBJ1-1
D: .
size: .
DNA: TGTGCCAGCAGTTGGGGAGAGAACACTGAAGCTTTCTTT
CDR3: CASSWGENTEAFF

V: TRBV5-5
J: TRBJ2-1
D: .
size: .
DNA: TGTGCCAGCAGCTTGGTGGGGGACTCTCATGAGCAGTTCTTC
CDR3: CASSLVGDSHEQFF

V: TRBV11-2
J: TRBJ2-5
D: .
size: .
DNA: TGTGCCAGCAGAAGATCCTTCGGGGGGCGAGGAGAGACCCAGTACTTC
CDR3: CASRRSFGGRGETQYF

V: TRBV2
J: TRBJ2-1
D: TRBD2
size: .
DNA: TGTGCCAGCAGATGGGAAAGCGGGATATGGGATGAGCAGTTCTTC
CDR3: CASRWESGIWDEQFF

V: TRBV5-1
J: TRBJ1-1
D: .
size: .
DNA: TGCGCCAGCGAAGGTGGTGGACTCTCGACTCGCGGCACTGAAGCTTTCTTT
CDR3: CASEGGGLSTRGTEAFF

V: TRBV10-3
J: TRBJ2-5
D: TRBD1
size: .
DNA: TGTGCCATCAAGCCTACAGGGGAAGAGACCCAGTACTTC
CDR3: CAIKPTGEETQYF

V: TRBV7-9
J: TRBJ1-1
D: .
size: .
DNA: TGTGCCAGCAGCTTAGCGGTGGCTACGGTGTCGCGGGCTTTCTTT
CDR3: CASSLAVATVSRAFF

V: TRBV4-3
J: TRBJ1-4
D: .
size: .
DNA: TGCGCCAGCAGCCCGGGACAAGTCACAACTAATGAAAAACTGTTTTTT
CDR3: CASSPGQVTTNEKLFF

V: TRBV7-2
J: TRBJ2-6
D: .
size: few
DNA: TGTGCCAGCAGCTTCAGTGGCTCTGGGGCCAACGTCCTGACTTTC
CDR3: CASSFSGSGANVLTF

V: TRBV11-1
J: TRBJ1-1
D: TRBD1
size: .
DNA: TGTGCCAGCAGCTTAGGCTGGACAGGGGGGCGAACTGAAGCTTTCTTT
CDR3: CASSLGWTGGRTEAFF

V: TRBV5-4
J: TRBJ2-1
D: .
size: .
DNA: TGTGCCAGCAGCTTGTACAGGGATCATGAGCAGTTCTTC
CDR3: CASSLYRDHEQFF

V: TRBV29-1
J: TRBJ2-5
D: .
size: .
DNA: TGCAGCGTTGAGATCGGGGGAGAAGAGACCCAGTACTTC
CDR3: CSVEIGGEETQYF

V: TRBV21-1
J: TRBJ2-6
D: .
size: .
DNA: TGTGCCAGCAGCAAAGGCCCAGGGACAGGGGGATCGGGGGCCAACGTCCTGACTTTC
CDR3: CASSKGPGTGGSGANVLTF

V: TRBV7-9
J: TRBJ2-3
D: .
size: .
DNA: TGTGCCAGCAGCTTAGCCGGGGGAGTAACAGATACGCAGTATTTT
CDR3: CASSLAGGVTDTQYF

V: TRBV10-2
J: TRBJ2-7
D: .
size: .
DNA: TGCGCCAGCAGTGATGGGACAACCTTGTCCTACGAGCAGTACTTC
CDR3: CASSDGTTLSYEQYF

V: TRBV28
J: TRBJ1-1
D: .
size: .
DNA: TGTGCCACCCGCACAGACATGAACACTGAAGCTTTCTTT
CDR3: CATRTDMNTEAFF

V: TRBV7-8
J: TRBJ1-2
D: TRBD1
size: .
DNA: TGTGCCAGCAGCTTACGGGAGGGGGCAGGAGGCTACACCTTC
CDR3: CASSLREGAGGYTF

V: TRBV14
J: TRBJ2-7
D: TRBD2
size: .
DNA: TGTGCCAGCAGCCGGACTAGCGGGGATTCATACGAGCAGTACTTC
CDR3: CASSRTSGDSYEQYF

V: TRBV9
J: TRBJ2-1
D: .
size: .
DNA: TGTGCCAGCAGCGTAGGGCCCCGACTAGATTGGGGAGGTGAGCAGTTCTTC
CDR3: CASSVGPRLDWGGEQFF

V: TRBV6-6
J: TRBJ2-1
D: .
size: .
DNA: TGTGCCAGCAGTCCCGCAAACGGGGACAATGAGCAGTTCTTC
CDR3: CASSPANGDNEQFF

V: TRBV6-6
J: TRBJ2-1
D: TRBD1
size: .
DNA: TGTGCCAGCAGAACATCCGGGACAGGGACTTACAATGAGCAGTTCTTC
CDR3: CASRTSGTGTYNEQFF

V: TRBV18
J: TRBJ2-7
D: .
size: .
DNA: TGTGCCAGCTCACCAGAGACAGCCTACGAGCAGTACTTC
CDR3: CASSPETAYEQYF

V: TRBV28
J: TRBJ1-4
D: .
size: .
DNA: TGTGCCAGCACCCCTAACAGGGTCGTTGAAAAACTGTTTTTT
CDR3: CASTPNRVVEKLFF

V: TRBV4-2
J: TRBJ1-1
D: .
size: .
DNA: TGTGCCAGCAGCCCCCCTAGGGGGACGAACACTGAAGCCTTCTTT
CDR3: CASSPPRGTNTEAFF

V: TRBV30
J: TRBJ2-7
D: TRBD1
size: once
DNA: TGTGCCTGGAAGAAATGGGGACAGCGCTACGAGCAGTACTTC
CDR3: CAWKKWGQRYEQYF

V: TRBV18
J: TRBJ2-7
D: .
size: few
DNA: TGTGCCAGCTCACCAATGGACACGAGCTACGAGCAGTACTTC
CDR3: CASSPMDTSYEQYF

V: TRBV6-1
J: TRBJ1-5
D: .
size: .
DNA: TGTGCCAGCAGTGAACAGACAGGCTGGCAGCCCCAGCATTTT
CDR3: CASSEQTGWQPQHF

V: TRBV27
J: TRBJ1-2
D: .
size: .
DNA: TGTGCCAGCAGTCGGTCCGTCAGGGGTAACTATGGCTACACCTTC
CDR3: CASSRSVRGNYGYTF

V: TRBV5-1
J: TRBJ2-3
D: TRBD1
size: .
DNA: TGCGCCAGCAGCTTGTTACAGGGGGCAGATACGCAGTATTTT
CDR3: CASSLLQGADTQYF

V: TRBV28
J: TRBJ1-5
D: .
size: .
DNA: TGTGCCAGCACCTTGTGGCAGGGCAGCCAGCCCCAGCATTTT
CDR3: CASTLWQGSQPQHF

V: TRBV27
J: TRBJ2-1
D: .
size: .
DNA: TGTGCCAGCCACGACGGGTTGACCGATTACAATGAGCAGTTCTTC
CDR3: CASHDGLTDYNEQFF

V: TRBV10-3
J: TRBJ1-2
D: .
size: .
DNA: TGTGCCATCAGTGCGGGACACCAAATTAACTATGGCTACACCTTC
CDR3: CAISAGHQINYGYTF

V: TRBV10-3
J: TRBJ1-2
D: TRBD1
size: once
DNA: TGTGCCATCGGGACAGCTAACTATGGCTACACCTTC
CDR3: CAIGTANYGYTF

V: TRBV6-5
J: TRBJ2-2
D: .
size: .
DNA: TGTGCCAGCAGTGTACCCACTGCGTCCGGGGAGCTGTTTTTT
CDR3: CASSVPTASGELFF

V: TRBV15
J: TRBJ2-1
D: .
size: .
DNA: TGTGCCACCAGCAGAGATCTAGGGGTCTACAATGAGCAGTTCTTC
CDR3: CATSRDLGVYNEQFF

V: TRBV4-1
J: TRBJ1-2
D: .
size: .
DNA: TGCGCCAGCAACCCTGCGGGGGGGACCTATGGCTACACCTTC
CDR3: CASNPAGGTYGYTF

V: TRBV19
J: TRBJ1-1
D: TRBD1
size: .
DNA: TGTGCCAGTATTAGCACAGGGGCGGACACTGAAGCTTTCTTT
CDR3: CASISTGADTEAFF

V: TRBV2
J: TRBJ2-7
D: .
size: .
DNA: TGTGCCAGCAGTGAAGCGGGTAGCCAATACGAGCAGTACTTC
CDR3: CASSEAGSQYEQYF

V: TRBV19
J: TRBJ1-1
D: .
size: .
DNA: TGTGCCAGTAGTATGCCCGGGAACACTGAAGCTTTCTTT
CDR3: CASSMPGNTEAFF

V: TRBV6-6
J: TRBJ2-1
D: .
size: .
DNA: TGTGCCAGCAGTTCTCCGGGGAATTTGGGGTCCAATGAGCAGTTCTTC
CDR3: CASSSPGNLGSNEQFF

V: TRBV5-4
J: TRBJ2-6
D: .
size: .
DNA: TGTGCCAGCAGCTCCCCAGGGGCTGGGGCCAACGTCCTGACTTTC
CDR3: CASSSPGAGANVLTF

V: TRBV7-9
J: TRBJ2-5
D: .
size: .
DNA: TGTGCCAGCAGCTCCCTCGGGGTAGGGAGCCAAGAGACCCAGTACTTC
CDR3: CASSSLGVGSQETQYF

V: TRBV6-5
J: TRBJ1-1
D: TRBD1
size: .
DNA: TGTGCCAGCAGTTACTTCGGGACAGTTGAAGCTTTCTTT
CDR3: CASSYFGTVEAFF

V: TRBV10-1
J: TRBJ1-1
D: TRBD1
size: .
DNA: TGCGCCAGCAGTCCAAGGACAGGGAACACTGAAGCTTTCTTT
CDR3: CASSPRTGNTEAFF

V: TRBV11-1
J: TRBJ2-5
D: TRBD2
size: .
DNA: TGTGCCAGCAGCCATTGGACTAGCGTTAAGTGGGAGACCCAGTACTTC
CDR3: CASSHWTSVKWETQYF

V: TRBV7-9
J: TRBJ1-3
D: .
size: .
DNA: TGTGCCAGCAGACCCGGGTTCTCTGGAAACACCATATATTTT
CDR3: CASRPGFSGNTIYF

V: TRBV5-5
J: TRBJ1-2
D: .
size: .
DNA: TGTGCCAGCAGCTTGGCCTCAATACAGAACTATGGCTACACCTTC
CDR3: CASSLASIQNYGYTF

V: TRBV19
J: TRBJ2-1
D: TRBD2
size: .
DNA: TGTGCCAGTAGTATCGGGCGGGGGGGATACAATGAGCAGTTCTTC
CDR3: CASSIGRGGYNEQFF

V: TRBV28
J: TRBJ2-5
D: .
size: .
DNA: TGTGCCAGCAGTCTCAGGGGTCTGGAGACCCAGTACTTC
CDR3: CASSLRGLETQYF

V: TRBV7-2
J: TRBJ1-2
D: .
size: .
DNA: TGTGCCAGCACCCAGGCAGGGTACTATGGCTACACCTTC
CDR3: CASTQAGYYGYTF